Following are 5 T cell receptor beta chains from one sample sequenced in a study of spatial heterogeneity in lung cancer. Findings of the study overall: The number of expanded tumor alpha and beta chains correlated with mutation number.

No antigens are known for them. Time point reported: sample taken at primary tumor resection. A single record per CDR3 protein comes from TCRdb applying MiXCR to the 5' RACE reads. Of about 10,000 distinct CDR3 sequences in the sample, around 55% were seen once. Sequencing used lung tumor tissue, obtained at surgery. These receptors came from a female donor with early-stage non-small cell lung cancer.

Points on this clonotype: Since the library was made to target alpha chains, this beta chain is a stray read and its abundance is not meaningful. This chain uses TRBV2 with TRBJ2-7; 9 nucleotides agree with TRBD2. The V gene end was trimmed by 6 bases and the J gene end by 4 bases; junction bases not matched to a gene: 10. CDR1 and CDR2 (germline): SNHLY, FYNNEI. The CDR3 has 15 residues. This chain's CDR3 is CASRGLGLAGYEQYF. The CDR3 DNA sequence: TGTGCCAGCAGGGGATTGGGACTAGCCGGATACGAGCAGTACTTC.

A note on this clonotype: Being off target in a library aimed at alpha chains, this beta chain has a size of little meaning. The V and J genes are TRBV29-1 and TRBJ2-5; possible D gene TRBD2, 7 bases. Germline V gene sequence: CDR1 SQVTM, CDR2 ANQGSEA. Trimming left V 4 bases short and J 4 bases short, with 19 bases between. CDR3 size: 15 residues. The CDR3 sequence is CSVGSRRGLGETQYF. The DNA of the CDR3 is TGCAGCGTTGGTTCGCGGCGGGGGCTAGGAGAGACCCAGTACTTC.

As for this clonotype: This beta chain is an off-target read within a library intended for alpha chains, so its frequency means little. CDR3: CSARGRGFTYEQYF. The CDR3 coding sequence is TGCAGTGCTAGAGGCCGGGGCTTTACCTACGAGCAGTACTTC. This chain joins TRBV20-1 and TRBJ2-7, with D possibly being TRBD1 or TRBD2 (5 bases each). The CDR3 is 14 amino acids. Germline V gene sequence: CDR1 DFQATT, CDR2 SNEGSKA (reference sequence). V lost 1 base to trimming and J lost 2 bases, with 12 bases between them.

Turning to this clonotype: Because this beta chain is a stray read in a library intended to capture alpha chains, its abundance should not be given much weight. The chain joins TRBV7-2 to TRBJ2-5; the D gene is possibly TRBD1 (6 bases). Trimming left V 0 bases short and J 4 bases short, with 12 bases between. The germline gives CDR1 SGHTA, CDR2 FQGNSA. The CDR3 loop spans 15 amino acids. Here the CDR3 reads CASSLAGGKRETQYF. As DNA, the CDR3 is TGTGCCAGCAGCTTAGCTGGGGGCAAGAGAGAGACCCAGTACTTC.

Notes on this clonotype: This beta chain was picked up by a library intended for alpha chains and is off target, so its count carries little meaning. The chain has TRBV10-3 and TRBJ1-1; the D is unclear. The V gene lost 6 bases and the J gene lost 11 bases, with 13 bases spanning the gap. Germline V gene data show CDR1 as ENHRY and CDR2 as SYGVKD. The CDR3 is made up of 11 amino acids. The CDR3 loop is CAISKGSTAFF. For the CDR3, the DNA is TGTGCCATCAGCAAAGGTAGTACGGCTTTCTTT.